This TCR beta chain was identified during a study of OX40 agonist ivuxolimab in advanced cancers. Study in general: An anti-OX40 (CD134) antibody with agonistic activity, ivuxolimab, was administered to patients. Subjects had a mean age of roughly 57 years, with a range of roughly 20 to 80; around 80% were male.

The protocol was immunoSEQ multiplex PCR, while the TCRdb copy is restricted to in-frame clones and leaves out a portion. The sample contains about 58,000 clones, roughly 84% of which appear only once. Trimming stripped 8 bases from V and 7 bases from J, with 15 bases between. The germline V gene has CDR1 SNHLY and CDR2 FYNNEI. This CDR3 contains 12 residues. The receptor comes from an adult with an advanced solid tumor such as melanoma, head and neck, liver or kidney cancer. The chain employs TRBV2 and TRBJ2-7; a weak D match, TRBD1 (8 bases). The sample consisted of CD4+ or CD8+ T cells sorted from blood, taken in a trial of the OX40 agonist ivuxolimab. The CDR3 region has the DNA TGTGCCAGCGGAAAACAGGGGGGGGAGCAGTACTTC. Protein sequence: CASGKQGGEQYF.